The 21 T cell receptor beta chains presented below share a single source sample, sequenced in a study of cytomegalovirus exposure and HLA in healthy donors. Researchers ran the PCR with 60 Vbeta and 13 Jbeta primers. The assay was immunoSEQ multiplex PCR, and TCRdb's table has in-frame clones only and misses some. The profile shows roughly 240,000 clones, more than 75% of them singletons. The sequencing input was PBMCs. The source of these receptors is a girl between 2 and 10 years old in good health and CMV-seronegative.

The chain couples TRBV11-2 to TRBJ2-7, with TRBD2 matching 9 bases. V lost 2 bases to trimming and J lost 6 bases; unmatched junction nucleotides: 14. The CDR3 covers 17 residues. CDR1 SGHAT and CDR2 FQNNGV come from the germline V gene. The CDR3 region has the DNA TGTGCCAGCAGCTTAAATGTCATTGCGGGAGGGTTAAGCGAGCAGTACTTC. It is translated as CASSLNVIAGGLSEQYF. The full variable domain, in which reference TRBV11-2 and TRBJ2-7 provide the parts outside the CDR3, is EAGVAQSPRYKIIEKRQSVAFWCNPISGHATLYWYQQILGQGPKLLIQFQNNGVVDDSQLPKDRFSAERLKGVDSTLKIQPAKLEDSAVYLCASSLNVIAGGLSEQYFGPGTRLTVT.

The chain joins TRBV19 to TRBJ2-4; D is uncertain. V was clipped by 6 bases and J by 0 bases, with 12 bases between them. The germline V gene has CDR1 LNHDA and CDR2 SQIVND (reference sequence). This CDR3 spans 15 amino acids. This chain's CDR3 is CASSYTSLAKNIQYF. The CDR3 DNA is TGTGCCAGTAGCTATACTTCCTTAGCCAAAAACATTCAGTACTTC.

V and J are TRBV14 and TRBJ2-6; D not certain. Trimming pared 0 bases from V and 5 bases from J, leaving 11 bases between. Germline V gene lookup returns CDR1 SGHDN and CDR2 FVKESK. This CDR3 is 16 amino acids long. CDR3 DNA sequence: TGTGCCAGCAGCCAAGATCGGCCGGGTTGGGCCAACGTCCTGACTTTC. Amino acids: CASSQDRPGWANVLTF.

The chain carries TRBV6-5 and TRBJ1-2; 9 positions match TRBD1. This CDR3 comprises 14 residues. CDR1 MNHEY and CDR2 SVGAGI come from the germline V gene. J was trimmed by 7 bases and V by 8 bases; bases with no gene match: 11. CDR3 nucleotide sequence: TGTGCCAGCCCAGGCCAGGAGACAGGGGGTGGCTACACCTTC. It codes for CASPGQETGGGYTF.

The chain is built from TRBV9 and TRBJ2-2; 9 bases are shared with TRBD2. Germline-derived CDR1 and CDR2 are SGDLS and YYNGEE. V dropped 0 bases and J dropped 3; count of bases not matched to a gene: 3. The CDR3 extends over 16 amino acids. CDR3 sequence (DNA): TGTGCCAGCAGCGTAGATAGCGGGAGCTACACCGGGGAGCTGTTTTTT. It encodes CASSVDSGSYTGELFF.

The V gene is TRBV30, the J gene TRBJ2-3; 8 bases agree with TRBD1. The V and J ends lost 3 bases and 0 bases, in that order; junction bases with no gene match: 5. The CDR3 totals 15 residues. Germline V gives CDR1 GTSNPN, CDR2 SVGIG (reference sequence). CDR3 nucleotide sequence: TGTGCCTGGAGGCACAGGGGGACTAGCACAGATACGCAGTATTTT. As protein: CAWRHRGTSTDTQYF.

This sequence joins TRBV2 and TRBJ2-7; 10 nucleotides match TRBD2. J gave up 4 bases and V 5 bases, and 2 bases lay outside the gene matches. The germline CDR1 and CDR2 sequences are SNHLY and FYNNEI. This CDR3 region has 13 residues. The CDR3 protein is CASSSGLAYEQYF. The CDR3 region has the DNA TGTGCCAGCAGTTCGGGACTAGCGTACGAGCAGTACTTC.

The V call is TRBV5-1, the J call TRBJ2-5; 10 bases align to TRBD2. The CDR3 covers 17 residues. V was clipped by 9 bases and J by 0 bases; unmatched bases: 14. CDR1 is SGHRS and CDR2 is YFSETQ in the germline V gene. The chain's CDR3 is CATNPGGTSAYQETQYF. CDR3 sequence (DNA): TGCGCCACCAACCCGGGGGGGACTAGCGCATACCAAGAGACCCAGTACTTC.

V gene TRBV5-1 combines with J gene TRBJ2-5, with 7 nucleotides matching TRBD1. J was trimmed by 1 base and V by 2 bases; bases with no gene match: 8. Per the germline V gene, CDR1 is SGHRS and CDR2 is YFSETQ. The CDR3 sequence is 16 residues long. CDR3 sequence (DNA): TGCGCCAGCAGCTTCACTTACGGGACAGTCCAAGAGACCCAGTACTTC. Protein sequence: CASSFTYGTVQETQYF.

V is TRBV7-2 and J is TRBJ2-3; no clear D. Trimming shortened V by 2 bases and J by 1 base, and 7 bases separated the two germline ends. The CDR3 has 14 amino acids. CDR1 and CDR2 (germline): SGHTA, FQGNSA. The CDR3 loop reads CASSLTHGTDTQYF. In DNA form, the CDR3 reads TGTGCCAGCAGCTTAACTCACGGCACAGATACGCAGTATTTT. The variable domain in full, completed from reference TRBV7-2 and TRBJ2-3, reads GAGVSQSPSNKVTEKGKDVELRCDPISGHTALYWYRQSLGQGLEFLIYFQGNSAPDKSGLPSDRFSAERTGGSVSTLTIQRTQQEDSAVYLCASSLTHGTDTQYFGPGTRLTVL.

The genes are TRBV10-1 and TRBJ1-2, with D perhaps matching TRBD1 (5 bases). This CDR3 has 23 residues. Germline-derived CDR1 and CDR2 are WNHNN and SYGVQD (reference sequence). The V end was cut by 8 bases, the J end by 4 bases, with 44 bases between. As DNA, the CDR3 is TGCGCCAGCCCCTGTGCCCCCTTCGAGGGGCAGGGAGGGGCAGGACCTATCATCTATGGCTACACCTTC. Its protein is CASPCAPFEGQGGAGPIIYGYTF.

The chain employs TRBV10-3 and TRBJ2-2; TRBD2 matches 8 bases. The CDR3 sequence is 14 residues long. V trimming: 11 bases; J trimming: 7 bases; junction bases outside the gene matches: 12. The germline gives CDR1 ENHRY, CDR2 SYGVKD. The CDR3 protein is CALSEREIGGELFF. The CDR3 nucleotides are TGTGCCCTCTCGGAGCGGGAGATCGGCGGGGAGCTGTTTTTT.

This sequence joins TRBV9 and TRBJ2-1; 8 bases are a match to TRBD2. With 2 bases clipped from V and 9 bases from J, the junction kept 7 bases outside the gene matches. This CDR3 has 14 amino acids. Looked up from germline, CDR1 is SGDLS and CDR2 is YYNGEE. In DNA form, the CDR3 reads TGTGCCAGCAGCGTTTCGGGGGGGAGAGGTGAGCAGTTCTTC. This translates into CASSVSGGRGEQFF. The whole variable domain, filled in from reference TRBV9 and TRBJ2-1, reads DSGVTQTPKHLITATGQRVTLRCSPRSGDLSVYWYQQSLDQGLQFLIQYYNGEERAKGNILERFSAQQFPDLHSELNLSSLELGDSALYFCASSVSGGRGEQFFGPGTRLTVL.

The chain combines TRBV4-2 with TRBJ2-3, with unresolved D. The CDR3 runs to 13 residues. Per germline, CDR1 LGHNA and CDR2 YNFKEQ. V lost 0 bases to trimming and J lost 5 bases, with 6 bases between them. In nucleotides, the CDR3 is TGTGCCAGCAGCCAAGAGAGAAGAGATACGCAGTATTTT. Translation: CASSQERRDTQYF.

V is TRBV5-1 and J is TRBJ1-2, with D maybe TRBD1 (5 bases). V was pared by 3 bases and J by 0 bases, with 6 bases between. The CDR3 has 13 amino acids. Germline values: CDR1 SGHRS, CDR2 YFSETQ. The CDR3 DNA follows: TGCGCCAGCAGCTGGGGCGCTAACTATGGCTACACCTTC. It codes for CASSWGANYGYTF.

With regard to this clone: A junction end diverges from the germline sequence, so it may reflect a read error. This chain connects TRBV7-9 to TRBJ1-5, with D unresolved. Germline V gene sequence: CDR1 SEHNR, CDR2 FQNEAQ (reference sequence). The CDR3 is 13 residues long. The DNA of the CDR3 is TGTTCCAGCTCGTCGGGAGGCAATCAGCCCCAGCATTTT. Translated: CSSSSGGNQPQHF.

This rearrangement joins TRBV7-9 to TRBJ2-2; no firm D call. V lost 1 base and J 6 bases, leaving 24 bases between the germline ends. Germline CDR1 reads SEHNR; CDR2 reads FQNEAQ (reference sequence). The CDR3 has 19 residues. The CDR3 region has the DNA TGTGCCAGCAGCTTAGTATTGGTGTCAGGTCGGTTTAACGCCGGGGAGCTGTTTTTT. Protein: CASSLVLVSGRFNAGELFF.

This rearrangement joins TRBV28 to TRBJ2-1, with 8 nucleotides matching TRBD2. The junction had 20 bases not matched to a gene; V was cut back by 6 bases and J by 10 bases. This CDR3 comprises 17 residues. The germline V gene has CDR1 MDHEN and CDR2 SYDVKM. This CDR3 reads CASSRDPGGKRQFEQFF. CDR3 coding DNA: TGTGCCAGCAGCAGGGATCCGGGGGGGAAACGCCAATTCGAGCAGTTCTTC.

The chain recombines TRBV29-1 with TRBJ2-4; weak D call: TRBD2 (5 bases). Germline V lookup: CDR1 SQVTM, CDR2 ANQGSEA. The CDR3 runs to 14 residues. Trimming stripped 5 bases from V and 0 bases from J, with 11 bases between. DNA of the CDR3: TGCAGCGTTATCGATGGACTAGCCAAAAACATTCAGTACTTC. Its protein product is CSVIDGLAKNIQYF.

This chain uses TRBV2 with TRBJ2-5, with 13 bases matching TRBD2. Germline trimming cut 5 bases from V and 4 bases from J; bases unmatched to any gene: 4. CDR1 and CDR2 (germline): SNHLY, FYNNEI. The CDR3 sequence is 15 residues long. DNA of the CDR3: TGTGCCAGCAGTTGGACTAGCGGGAGAGGAGAGACCCAGTACTTC. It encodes CASSWTSGRGETQYF. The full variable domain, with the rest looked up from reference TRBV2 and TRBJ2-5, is EPEVTQTPSHQVTQMGQEVILRCVPISNHLYFYWYRQILGQKVEFLVSFYNNEISEKSEIFDDQFSVERPDGSNFTLKIRSTKLEDSAMYFCASSWTSGRGETQYFGPGTRLLVL.

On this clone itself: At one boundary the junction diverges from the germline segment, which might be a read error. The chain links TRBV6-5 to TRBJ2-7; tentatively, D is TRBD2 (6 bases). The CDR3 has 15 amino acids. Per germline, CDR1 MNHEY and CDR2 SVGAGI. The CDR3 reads CASSYSPSESYERYF. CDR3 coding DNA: TGTGCCAGCAGTTACTCGCCTAGCGAGTCCTACGAGCGGTACTTC.